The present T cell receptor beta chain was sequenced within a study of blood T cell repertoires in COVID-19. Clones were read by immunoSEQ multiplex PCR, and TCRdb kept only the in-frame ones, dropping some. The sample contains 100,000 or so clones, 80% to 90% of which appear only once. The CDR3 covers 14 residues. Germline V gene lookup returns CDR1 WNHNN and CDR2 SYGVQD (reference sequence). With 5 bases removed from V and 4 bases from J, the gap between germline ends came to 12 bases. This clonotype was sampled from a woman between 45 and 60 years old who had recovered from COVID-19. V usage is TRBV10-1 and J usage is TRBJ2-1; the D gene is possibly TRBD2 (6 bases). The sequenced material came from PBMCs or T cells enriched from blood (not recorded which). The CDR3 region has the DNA TGCGCCAGCAGTTCGGGAGTGGAATACAATGAGCAGTTCTTC. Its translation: CASSSGVEYNEQFF.